This TCR beta chain was obtained from a study of T cell responses to AZD1222 COVID-19 vaccine. Notes on the study in general: Vaccination with two AZD1222 doses was followed by a rise in Spike-specific TCR breadth and depth. Donors were chiefly white British, with a greater number of females, and clonal diversity was perhaps underestimated. Researchers took repertoire samples only after the peak T cell response had come.

As concerns this clone: Its antigen remains unknown.

This CDR3 comprises 14 residues. The germline V gene has CDR1 MDHEN and CDR2 SYDVKM. Trimming took off 2 bases at V and 0 bases at J, with 8 bases between the two ends. Profiling relied on immunoSEQ multiplex PCR, and the TCRdb table lists in-frame clones only, not all of them. There are about 150,000 clones in the sample; about nine tenths occur only once, and 5.5% to 8.5% lies in the top ten. The source was peripheral blood, collected after recovery from COVID-19. This TCR was recovered from an adult who had recovered from COVID-19. This chain uses TRBV28 with TRBJ2-7; the D gene is possibly TRBD2 (5 bases). The CDR3 reads CASSLAGSSYEQYF. The CDR3 DNA reads as TGTGCCAGCAGTTTAGCGGGTAGCTCCTACGAGCAGTACTTC.